The source of this T cell receptor beta chain is a study of cytomegalovirus exposure and HLA in healthy donors. Broader study findings: Subsequent analysis found a tendency for first-cohort TCR clusters to co-occur within the 90 to 150 validation repertoires. Accounts indicate the classifier identified cytomegalovirus status with strong specificity and sensitivity. Cytomegalovirus association was assigned to about 150 TCR beta chains. In vitro work confirmed that three CMV-associated chains recognize CMV antigens.

A word on this clone: Its antigen is currently unknown.

The CDR3 totals 14 residues. The germline gives CDR1 SGHDN, CDR2 FVKESK. Trimming cost V 1 base and J 6 bases; bases outside gene matches: 6. Only in-frame clones appear in the TCRdb table, and some are missing; sequencing was by immunoSEQ multiplex PCR. The sample yields some 150,000 clones, 86% seen once. This TCR derives from a man aged 18 to 35 in good health and CMV-seropositive. The rearrangement uses TRBV14 and TRBJ2-7; 7 bases are a match to TRBD1. The material sequenced was PBMCs. The CDR3 spells CASSQVQTGAEQYF. CDR3 nucleotide sequence: TGTGCCAGCAGCCAAGTCCAAACAGGGGCCGAGCAGTACTTC.